Here is one TCR beta chain with its context. The antigen is unknown. MiXCR was run by TCRdb on the 5' RACE reads, yielding one entry per CDR3 protein. The data show several thousand distinct CDR3 sequences, approximately 11% seen once. V shed 5 bases and J 4 bases; nucleotides not matched to a gene: 4. CDR1 and CDR2 from the germline V gene are SGHVS and FQNEAQ. The CDR3 spans 15 residues. This sample is drawn from a study of spatial heterogeneity in lung cancer. About the study: Within tumor regions, the number of TCR transcripts tracked closely with a T cell module score obtained from matched bulk RNA-seq.

General study findings and limits: Tumoral mutation counts were tracked by counts of expanded intratumoral alpha and beta TCRs.

Time point reported: sample taken at primary tumor resection. This chain links TRBV7-8 with TRBJ1-4, with TRBD1 matching over 10 bases. This clonotype originated in a female donor with early-stage non-small cell lung cancer. Specimen: lung tumor tissue, collected at surgery. The CDR3 here is CASSGTGEVNEKLFF. In DNA, the CDR3 is TGTGCCAGCAGCGGGACAGGGGAAGTTAATGAAAAACTGTTTTTT.